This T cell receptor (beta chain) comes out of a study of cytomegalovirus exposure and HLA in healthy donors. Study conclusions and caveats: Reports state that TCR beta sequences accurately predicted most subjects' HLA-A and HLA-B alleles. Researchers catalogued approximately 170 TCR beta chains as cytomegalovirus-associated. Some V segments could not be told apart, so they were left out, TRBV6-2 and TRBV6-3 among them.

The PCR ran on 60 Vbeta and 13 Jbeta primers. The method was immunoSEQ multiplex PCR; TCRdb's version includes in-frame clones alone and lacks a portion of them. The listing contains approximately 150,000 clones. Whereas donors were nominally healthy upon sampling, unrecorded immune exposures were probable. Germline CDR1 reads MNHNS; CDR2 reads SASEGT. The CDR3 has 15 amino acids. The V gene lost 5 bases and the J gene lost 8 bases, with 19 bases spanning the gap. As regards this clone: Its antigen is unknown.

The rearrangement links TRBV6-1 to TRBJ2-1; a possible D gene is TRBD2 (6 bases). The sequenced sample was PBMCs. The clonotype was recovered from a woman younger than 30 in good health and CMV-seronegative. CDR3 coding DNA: TGTGCCAGCAGTAAAGAAGACGGAGGAGGGCATGAGCAGTTCTTC. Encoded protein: CASSKEDGGGHEQFF.